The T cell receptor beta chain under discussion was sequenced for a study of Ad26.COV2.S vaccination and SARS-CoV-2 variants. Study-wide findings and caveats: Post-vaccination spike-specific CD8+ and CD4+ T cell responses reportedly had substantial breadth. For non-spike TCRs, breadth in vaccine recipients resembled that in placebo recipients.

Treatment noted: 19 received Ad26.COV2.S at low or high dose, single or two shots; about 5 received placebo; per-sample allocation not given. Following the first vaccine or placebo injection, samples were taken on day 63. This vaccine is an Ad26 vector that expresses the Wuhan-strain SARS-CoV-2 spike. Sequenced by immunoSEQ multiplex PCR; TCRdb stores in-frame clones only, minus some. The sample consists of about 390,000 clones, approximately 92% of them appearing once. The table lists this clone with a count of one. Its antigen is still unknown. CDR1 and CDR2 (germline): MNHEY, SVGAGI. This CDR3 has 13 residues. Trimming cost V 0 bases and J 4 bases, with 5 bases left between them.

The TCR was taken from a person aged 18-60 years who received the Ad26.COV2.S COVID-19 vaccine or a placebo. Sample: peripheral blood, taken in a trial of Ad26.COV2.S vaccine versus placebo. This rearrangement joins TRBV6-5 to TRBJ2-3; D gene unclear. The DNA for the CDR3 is TGTGCCAGCAGTTACTCAAATGCAGATACGCAGTATTTT. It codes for CASSYSNADTQYF.